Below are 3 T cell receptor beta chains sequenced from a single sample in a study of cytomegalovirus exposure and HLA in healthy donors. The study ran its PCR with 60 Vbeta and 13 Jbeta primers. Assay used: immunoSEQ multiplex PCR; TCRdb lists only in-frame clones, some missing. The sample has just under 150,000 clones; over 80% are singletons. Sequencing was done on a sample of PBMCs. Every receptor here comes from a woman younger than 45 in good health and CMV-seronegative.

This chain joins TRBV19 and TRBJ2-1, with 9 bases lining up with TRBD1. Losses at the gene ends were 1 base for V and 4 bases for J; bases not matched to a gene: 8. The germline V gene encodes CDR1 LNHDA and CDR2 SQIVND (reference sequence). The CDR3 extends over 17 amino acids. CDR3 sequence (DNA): TGTGCCAGTAGTATAGCCCACAGGGGGCGCAGTTACAATGAGCAGTTCTTC. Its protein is CASSIAHRGRSYNEQFF.

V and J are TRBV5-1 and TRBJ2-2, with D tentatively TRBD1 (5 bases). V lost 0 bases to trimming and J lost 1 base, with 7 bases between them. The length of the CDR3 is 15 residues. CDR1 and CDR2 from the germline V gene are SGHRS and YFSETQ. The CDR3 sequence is CASSLAGQNTGELFF. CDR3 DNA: TGCGCCAGCAGCTTGGCAGGGCAGAACACCGGGGAGCTGTTTTTT.

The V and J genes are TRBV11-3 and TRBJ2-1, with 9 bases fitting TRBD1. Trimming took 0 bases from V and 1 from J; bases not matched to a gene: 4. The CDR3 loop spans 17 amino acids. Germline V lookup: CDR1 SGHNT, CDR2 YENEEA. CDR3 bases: TGTGCCAGCAGCTTAGACTCGGGACAGGGATCCTACAATGAGCAGTTCTTC. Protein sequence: CASSLDSGQGSYNEQFF.